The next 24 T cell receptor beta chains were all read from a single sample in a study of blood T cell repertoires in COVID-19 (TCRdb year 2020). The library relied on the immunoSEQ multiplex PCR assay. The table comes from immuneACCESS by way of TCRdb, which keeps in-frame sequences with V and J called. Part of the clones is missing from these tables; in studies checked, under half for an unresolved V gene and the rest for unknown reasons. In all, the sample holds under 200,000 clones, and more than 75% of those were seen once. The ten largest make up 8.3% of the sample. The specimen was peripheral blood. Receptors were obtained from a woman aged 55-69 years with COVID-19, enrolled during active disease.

The CDR3 sequence is CASRMGPPSNQPQHF. The CDR3 DNA reads as TGCGCCAGCAGAATGGGGCCTCCGAGCAATCAGCCCCAGCATTTT. The chain uses TRBV5-1 and TRBJ1-5; D is possibly TRBD1 (5 bases). The CDR3 contains 15 residues. Germline CDR1 reads SGHRS; CDR2 reads YFSETQ. The V end lost 5 bases, the J end lost 1 base, and 13 bases lay between the germline ends. The full variable domain, completed using reference TRBV5-1 and TRBJ1-5, is KAGVTQTPRYLIKTRGQQVTLSCSPISGHRSVSWYQQTPGQGLQFLFEYFSETQRNKGNFPGRFSGRQFSNSRSEMNVSTLELGDSALYLCASRMGPPSNQPQHFGDGTRLSIL.

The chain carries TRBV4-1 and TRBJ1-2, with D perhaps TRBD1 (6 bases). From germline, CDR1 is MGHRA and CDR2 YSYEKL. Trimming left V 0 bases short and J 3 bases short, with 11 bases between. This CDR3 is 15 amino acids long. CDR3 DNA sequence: TGCGCCAGCAGCCAAGATATGGACAGACACTATGGCTACACCTTC. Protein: CASSQDMDRHYGYTF.

CDR3 sequence: CASSALTGGQETQYF. The CDR3 bases are TGTGCCAGCAGCGCACTCACAGGGGGCCAAGAGACCCAGTACTTC. The gene calls are TRBV9 and TRBJ2-5, with 8 bases fitting TRBD1. V was pared by 3 bases and J by 1 base, with 5 bases of the junction left unmatched. From germline, CDR1 is SGDLS and CDR2 YYNGEE. This CDR3 is 15 amino acids long.

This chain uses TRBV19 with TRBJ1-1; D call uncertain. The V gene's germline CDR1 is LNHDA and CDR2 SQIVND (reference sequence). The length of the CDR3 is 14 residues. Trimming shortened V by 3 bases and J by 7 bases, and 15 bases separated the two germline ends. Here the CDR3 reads CASSMGGSVIEAFF. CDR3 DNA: TGTGCCAGTAGTATGGGCGGGAGTGTGATTGAAGCTTTCTTT. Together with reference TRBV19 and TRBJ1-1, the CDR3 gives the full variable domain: DGGITQSPKYLFRKEGQNVTLSCEQNLNHDAMYWYRQDPGQGLRLIYYSQIVNDFQKGDIAEGYSVSREKKESFPLTVTSAQKNPTAFYLCASSMGGSVIEAFFGQGTRLTVV.

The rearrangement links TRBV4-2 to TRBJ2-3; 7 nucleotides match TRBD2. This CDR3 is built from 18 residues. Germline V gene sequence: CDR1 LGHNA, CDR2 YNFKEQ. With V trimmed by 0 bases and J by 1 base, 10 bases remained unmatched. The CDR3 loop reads CASSQDIPWAGGTDTQYF. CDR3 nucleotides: TGTGCCAGCAGCCAAGATATCCCCTGGGCGGGAGGCACAGATACGCAGTATTTT.

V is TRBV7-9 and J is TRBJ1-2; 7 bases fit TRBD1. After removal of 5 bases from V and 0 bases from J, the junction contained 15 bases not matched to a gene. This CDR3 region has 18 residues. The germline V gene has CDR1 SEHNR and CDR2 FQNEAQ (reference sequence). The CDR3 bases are TGTGCCAGCAGCCTCAACAGGGGACTTACTACAGCTAACTATGGCTACACCTTC. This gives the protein CASSLNRGLTTANYGYTF.

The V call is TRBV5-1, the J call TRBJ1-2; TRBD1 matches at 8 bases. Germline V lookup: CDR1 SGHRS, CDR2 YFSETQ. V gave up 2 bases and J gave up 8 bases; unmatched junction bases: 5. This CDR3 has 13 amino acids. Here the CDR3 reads CASSFSGGEGYTF. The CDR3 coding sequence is TGCGCCAGCAGCTTTTCAGGGGGCGAGGGCTACACCTTC.

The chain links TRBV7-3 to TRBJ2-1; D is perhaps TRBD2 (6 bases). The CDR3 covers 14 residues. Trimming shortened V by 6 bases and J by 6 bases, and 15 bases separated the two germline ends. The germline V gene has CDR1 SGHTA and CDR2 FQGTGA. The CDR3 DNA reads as TGTGCCAGCAGTCGGGACTCCGGGTTCAATGAGCAGTTCTTC. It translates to CASSRDSGFNEQFF.

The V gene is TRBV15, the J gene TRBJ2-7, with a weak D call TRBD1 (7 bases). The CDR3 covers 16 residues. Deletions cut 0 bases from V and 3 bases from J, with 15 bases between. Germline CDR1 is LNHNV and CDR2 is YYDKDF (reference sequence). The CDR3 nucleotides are TGTGCCACCAGCAGAGAGGGGGCAGGGGGGAACTACGAGCAGTACTTC. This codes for CATSREGAGGNYEQYF.

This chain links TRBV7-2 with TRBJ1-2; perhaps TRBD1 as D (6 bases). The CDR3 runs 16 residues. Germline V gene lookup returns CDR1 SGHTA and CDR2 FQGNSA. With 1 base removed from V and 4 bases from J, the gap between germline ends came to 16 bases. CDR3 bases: TGTGCCAGCAGCTTAGTCGATCCAGGGGTCGGCTATGGCTACACCTTC. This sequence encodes CASSLVDPGVGYGYTF.

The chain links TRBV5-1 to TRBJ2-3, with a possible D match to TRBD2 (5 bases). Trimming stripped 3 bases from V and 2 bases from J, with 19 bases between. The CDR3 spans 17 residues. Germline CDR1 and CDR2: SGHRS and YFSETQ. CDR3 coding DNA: TGCGCCAGCAGCTATGGCGGGTTAAGGAGGAACACAGATACGCAGTATTTT. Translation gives CASSYGGLRRNTDTQYF.

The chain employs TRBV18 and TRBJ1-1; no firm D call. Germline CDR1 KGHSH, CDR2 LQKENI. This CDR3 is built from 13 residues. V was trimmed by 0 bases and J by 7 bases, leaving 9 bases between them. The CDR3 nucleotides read TGTGCCAGCTCACCACCGAACAGTTATGAAGCTTTCTTT. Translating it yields CASSPPNSYEAFF.

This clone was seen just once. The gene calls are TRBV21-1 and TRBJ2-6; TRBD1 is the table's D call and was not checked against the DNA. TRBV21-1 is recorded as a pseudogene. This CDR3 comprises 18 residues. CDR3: CASSNLKSGVSGANVLTF. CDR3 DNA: TGTGCCAGCAGCAACCTGAAATCAGGGGTCTCTGGGGCCAACGTCCTGACTTTC.

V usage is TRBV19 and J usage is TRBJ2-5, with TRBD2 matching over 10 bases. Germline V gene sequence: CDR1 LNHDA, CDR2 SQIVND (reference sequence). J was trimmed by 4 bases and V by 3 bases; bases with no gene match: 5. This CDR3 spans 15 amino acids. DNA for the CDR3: TGTGCCAGTAGTATGACTAGCGGGTTCCCAGAGACCCAGTACTTC. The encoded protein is CASSMTSGFPETQYF.

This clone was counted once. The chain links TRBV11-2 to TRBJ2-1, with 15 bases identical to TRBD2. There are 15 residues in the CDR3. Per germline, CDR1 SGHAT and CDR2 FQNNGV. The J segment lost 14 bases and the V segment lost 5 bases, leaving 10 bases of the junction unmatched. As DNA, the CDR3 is TGTGCCAGCAGCGTAGGTGGGACTAGCGGGAGGACCAAGTTCTTC. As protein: CASSVGGTSGRTKFF.

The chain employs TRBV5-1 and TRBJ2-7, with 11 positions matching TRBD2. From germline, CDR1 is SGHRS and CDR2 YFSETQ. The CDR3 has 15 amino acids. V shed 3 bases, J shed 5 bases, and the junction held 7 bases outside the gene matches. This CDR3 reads CASSSTSGRSHEQYF. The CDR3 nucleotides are TGCGCCAGCAGCTCAACTAGCGGGAGATCCCACGAGCAGTACTTC.

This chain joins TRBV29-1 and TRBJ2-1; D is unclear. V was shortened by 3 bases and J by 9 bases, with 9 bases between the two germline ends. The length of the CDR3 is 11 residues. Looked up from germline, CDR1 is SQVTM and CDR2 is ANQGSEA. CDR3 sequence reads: CSVERPIEQFF. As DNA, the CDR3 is TGCAGCGTTGAGCGGCCGATTGAGCAGTTCTTC.

CDR3 sequence: CASSLIRTGTGTEAFF. The CDR3 nucleotides are TGTGCCAGCAGCTTAATTAGGACAGGGACCGGGACTGAAGCTTTCTTT. The chain uses TRBV11-2 and TRBJ1-1; 8 bases map to TRBD1. The CDR3 consists of 16 residues. Germline V CDR1 and CDR2: SGHAT, FQNNGV. With 2 bases clipped from V and 5 bases from J, the junction kept 10 bases outside the gene matches.

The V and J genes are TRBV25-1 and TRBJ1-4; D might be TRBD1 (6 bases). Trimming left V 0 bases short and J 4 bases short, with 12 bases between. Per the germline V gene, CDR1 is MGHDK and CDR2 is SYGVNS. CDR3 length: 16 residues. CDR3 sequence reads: CASSEYKGHLNEKLFF. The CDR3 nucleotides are TGTGCCAGCAGTGAATATAAGGGACACCTTAATGAAAAACTGTTTTTT.

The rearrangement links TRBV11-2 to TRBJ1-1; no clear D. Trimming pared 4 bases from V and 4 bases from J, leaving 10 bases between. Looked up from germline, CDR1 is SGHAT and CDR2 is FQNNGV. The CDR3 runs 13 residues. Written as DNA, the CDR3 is TGTGCCAGCAGCTCCGGGTTGAGCACTGAAGCTTTCTTT. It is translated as CASSSGLSTEAFF.

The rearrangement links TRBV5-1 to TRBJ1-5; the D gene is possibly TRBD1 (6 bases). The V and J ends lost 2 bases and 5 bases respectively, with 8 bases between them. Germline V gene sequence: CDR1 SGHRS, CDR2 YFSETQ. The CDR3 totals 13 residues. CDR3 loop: CASSFKGDQPQHF. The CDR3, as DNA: TGCGCCAGCAGCTTCAAGGGGGATCAGCCCCAGCATTTT.

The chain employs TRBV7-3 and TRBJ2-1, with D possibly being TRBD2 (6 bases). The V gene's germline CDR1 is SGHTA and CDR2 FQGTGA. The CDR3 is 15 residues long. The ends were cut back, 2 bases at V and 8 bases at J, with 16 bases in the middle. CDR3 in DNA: TGTGCCAGCAGCTTAGTGCGCGGGACGGCAGATGAGCAGTTCTTC. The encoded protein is CASSLVRGTADEQFF.

The CDR3 DNA is TGCGCCAGCAGCTTGCAAGGACAGGGGTTAAACACCGGGGAGCTGTTTTTT. The encoded protein is CASSLQGQGLNTGELFF. This sequence joins TRBV5-1 and TRBJ2-2, with 9 bases fitting TRBD1. From germline, CDR1 is SGHRS and CDR2 YFSETQ. This CDR3 spans 17 amino acids. V shed 1 base, J shed 2 bases, and the junction held 6 bases outside the gene matches.

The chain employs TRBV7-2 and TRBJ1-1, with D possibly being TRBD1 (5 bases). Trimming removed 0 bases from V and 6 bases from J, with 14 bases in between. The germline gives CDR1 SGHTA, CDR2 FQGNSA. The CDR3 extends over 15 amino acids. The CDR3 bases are TGTGCCAGCAGCTTAGCTTTTAGGGGTATCGCTGAAGCTTTCTTT. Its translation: CASSLAFRGIAEAFF.